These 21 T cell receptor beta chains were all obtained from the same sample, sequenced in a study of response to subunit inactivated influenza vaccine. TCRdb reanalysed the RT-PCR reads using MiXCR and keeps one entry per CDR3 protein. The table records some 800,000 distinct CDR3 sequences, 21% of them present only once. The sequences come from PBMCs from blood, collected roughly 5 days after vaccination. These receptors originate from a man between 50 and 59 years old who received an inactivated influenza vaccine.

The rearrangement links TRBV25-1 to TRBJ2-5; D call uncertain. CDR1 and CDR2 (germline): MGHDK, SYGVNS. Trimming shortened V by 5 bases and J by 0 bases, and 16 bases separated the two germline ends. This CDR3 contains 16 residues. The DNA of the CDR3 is TGTGCCAGCAGTCCCCAAGGGCTCCATCACCAAGAGACCCAGTACTTC. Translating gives CASSPQGLHHQETQYF.

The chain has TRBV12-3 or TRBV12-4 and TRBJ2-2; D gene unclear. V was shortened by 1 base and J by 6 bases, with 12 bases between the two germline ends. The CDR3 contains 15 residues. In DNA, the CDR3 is TGTGCCAGCAGTTTAGTGACTCCTAAGGCCGGGGAGCTGTTTTTT. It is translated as CASSLVTPKAGELFF.

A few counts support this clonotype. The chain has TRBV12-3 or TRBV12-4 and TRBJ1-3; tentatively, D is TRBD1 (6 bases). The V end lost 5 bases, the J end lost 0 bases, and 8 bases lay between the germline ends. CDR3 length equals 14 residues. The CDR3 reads CASSNRDSGNTIYF. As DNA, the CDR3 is TGTGCCAGCAGTAACAGGGACTCTGGAAACACCATATATTTT.

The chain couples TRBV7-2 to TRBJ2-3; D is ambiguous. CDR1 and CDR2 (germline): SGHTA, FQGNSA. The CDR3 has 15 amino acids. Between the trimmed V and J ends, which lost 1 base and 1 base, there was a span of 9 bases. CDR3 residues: CASSLGLPGTDTQYF. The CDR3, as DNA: TGTGCCAGCAGCTTAGGTCTTCCAGGCACAGATACGCAGTATTTT. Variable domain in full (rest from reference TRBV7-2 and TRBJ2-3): GAGVSQSPSNKVTEKGKDVELRCDPISGHTALYWYRQSLGQGLEFLIYFQGNSAPDKSGLPSDRFSAERTGGSVSTLTIQRTQQEDSAVYLCASSLGLPGTDTQYFGPGTRLTVL.

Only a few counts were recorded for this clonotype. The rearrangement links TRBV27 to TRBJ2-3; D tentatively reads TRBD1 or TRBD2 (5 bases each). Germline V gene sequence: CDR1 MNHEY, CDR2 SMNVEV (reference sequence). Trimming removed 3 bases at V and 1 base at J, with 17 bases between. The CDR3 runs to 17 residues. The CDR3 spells CASSFWDPTGGTDTQYF. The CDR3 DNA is TGTGCCAGCAGTTTTTGGGACCCAACTGGGGGCACAGATACGCAGTATTTT.

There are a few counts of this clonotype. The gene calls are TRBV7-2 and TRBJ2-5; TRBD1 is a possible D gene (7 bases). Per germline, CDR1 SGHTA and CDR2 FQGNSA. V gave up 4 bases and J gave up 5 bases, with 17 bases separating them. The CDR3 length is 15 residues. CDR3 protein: CASSYQGGRGETQYF. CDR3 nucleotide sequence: TGTGCCAGCAGCTACCAGGGGGGTCGAGGCGAGACCCAGTACTTC.

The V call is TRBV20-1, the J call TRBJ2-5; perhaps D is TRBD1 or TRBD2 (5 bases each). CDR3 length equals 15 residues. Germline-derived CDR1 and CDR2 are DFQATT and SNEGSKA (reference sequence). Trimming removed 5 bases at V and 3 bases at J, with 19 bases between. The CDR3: CSARPGKQGKETQYF. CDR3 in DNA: TGCAGTGCTCGCCCGGGAAAGCAGGGAAAAGAGACCCAGTACTTC.

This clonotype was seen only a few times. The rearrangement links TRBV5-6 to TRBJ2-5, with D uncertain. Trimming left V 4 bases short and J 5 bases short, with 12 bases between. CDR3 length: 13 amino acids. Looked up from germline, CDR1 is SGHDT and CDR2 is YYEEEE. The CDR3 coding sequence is TGTGCCAGCAGCAAGACCCTTCAGGAGACCCAGTACTTC. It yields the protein CASSKTLQETQYF.

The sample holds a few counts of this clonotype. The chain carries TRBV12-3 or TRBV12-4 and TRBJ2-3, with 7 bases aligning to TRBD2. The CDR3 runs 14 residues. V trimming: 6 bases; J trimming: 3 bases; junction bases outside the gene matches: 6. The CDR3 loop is CASRKTGGTDTQYF. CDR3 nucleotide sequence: TGTGCCAGCAGGAAAACGGGGGGAACAGATACGCAGTATTTT.

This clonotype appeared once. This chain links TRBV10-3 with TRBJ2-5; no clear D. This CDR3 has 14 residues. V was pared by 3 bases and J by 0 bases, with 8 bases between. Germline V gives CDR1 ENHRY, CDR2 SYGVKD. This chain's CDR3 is CAISDPGNQETQYF. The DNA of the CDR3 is TGTGCCATCAGTGACCCGGGTAACCAAGAGACCCAGTACTTC.

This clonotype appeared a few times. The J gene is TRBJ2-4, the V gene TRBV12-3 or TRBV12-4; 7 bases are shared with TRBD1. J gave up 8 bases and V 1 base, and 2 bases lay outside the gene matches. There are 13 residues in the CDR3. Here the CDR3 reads CASSLDRGDIQYF. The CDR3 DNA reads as TGTGCCAGCAGTTTAGACAGGGGTGACATTCAGTACTTC.

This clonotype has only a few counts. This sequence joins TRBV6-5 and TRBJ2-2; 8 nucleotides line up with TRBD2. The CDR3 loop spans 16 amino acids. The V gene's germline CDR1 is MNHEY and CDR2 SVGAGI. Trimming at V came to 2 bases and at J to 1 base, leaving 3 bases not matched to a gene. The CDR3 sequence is CASSYGGGRNTGELFF. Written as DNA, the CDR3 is TGTGCCAGCAGTTACGGCGGGGGGAGGAACACCGGGGAGCTGTTTTTT.

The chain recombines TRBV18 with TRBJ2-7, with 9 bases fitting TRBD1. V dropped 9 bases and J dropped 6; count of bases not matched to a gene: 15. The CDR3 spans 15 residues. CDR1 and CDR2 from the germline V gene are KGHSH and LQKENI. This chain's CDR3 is CASLLLPGQGGEQYF. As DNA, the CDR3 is TGTGCCAGTCTCCTCCTCCCGGGACAGGGTGGCGAGCAGTACTTC.

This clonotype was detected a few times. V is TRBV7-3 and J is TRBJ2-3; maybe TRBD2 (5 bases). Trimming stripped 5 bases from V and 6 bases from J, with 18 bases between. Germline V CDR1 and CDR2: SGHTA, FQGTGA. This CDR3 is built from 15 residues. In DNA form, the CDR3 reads TGTGCCAGCAGCATAGAGCGAGGGCGATCGGATACGCAGTATTTT. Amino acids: CASSIERGRSDTQYF.

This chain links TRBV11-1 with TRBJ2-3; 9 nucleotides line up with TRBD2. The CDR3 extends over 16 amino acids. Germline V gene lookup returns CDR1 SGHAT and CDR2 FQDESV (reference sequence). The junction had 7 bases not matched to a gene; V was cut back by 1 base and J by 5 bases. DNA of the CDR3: TGTGCCAGCAGCTTAGACCCGCGGGGGGGCCGAGATACGCAGTATTTT. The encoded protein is CASSLDPRGGRDTQYF.

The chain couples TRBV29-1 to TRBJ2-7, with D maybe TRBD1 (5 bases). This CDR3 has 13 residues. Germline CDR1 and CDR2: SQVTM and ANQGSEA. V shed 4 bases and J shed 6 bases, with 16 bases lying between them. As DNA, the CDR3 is TGCAGCGTTGCGACAGCCCGTTTCATCGAGCAGTACTTC. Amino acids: CSVATARFIEQYF.

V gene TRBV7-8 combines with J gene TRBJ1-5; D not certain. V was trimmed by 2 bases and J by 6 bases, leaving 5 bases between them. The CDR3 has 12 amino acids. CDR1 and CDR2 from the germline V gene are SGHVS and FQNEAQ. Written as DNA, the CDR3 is TGTGCCAGCAGCTTACTTCTTCAGCCCCAGCATTTT. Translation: CASSLLLQPQHF.

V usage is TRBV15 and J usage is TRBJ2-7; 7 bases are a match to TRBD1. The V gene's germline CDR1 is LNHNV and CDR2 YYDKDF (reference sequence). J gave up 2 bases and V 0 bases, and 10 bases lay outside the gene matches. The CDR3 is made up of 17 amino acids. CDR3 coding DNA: TGTGCCACCAGCAGAGATCTCCTTAGGGACAGAACCTACGAGCAGTACTTC. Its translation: CATSRDLLRDRTYEQYF.

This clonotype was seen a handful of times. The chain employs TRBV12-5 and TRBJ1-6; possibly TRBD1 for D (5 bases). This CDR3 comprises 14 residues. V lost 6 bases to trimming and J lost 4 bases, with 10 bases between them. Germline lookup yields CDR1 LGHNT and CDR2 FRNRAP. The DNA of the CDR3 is TGTGCTAGTGGCCTGGGGGATTATAATTCACCCCTCCACTTT. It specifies CASGLGDYNSPLHF. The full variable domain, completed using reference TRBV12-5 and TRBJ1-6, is DARVTQTPRHKVTEMGQEVTMRCQPILGHNTVFWYRQTMMQGLELLAYFRNRAPLDDSGMPKDRFSAEMPDATLATLKIQPSEPRDSAVYFCASGLGDYNSPLHFGNGTRLTVT.

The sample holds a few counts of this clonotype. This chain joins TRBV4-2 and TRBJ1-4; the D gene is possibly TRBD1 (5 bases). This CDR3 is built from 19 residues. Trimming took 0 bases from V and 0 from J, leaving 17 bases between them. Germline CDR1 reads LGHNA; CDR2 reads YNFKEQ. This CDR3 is CASSQESGNRRATNEKLFF. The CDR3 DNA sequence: TGTGCCAGCAGCCAAGAAAGTGGGAACAGGCGTGCAACTAATGAAAAACTGTTTTTT.

The CDR3 region has the DNA TGTGCCAGCAGCCCCCGGGCGGCAAACACCATATATTTT. Its translation: CASSPRAANTIYF. The chain has TRBV3-1 and TRBJ1-3; D uncertain. The CDR3 is made up of 13 amino acids. Deletions cut 4 bases from V and 6 bases from J, with 10 bases between. The V gene's germline CDR1 is LGHDT and CDR2 YNNKEL (reference sequence).